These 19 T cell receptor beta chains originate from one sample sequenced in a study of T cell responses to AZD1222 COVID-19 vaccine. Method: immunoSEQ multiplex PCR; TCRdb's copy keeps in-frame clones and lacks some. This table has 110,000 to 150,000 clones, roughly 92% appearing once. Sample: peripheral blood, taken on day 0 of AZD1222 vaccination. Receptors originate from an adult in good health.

This chain's CDR3 is CAISGDNTGELFF. CDR3 coding DNA: TGTGCCATCAGTGGGGACAACACCGGGGAGCTGTTTTTT. The chain recombines TRBV10-3 with TRBJ2-2, with D tentatively TRBD1 or TRBD2 (5 bases each). CDR3 length: 13 amino acids. Germline V CDR1 and CDR2: ENHRY, SYGVKD. V gave up 4 bases and J gave up 2 bases, with 5 bases separating them.

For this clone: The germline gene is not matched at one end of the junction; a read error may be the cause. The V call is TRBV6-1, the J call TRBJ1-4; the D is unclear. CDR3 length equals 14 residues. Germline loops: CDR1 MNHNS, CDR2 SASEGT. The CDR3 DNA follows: TGTGCCAGCAGTCAAGCGGGCCACAATGAAAAACTGTTTTTT. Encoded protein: CASSQAGHNEKLFF.

The CDR3 sequence: CASSSRGEYGYTF. CDR3 DNA sequence: TGTGCCAGCAGCTCCAGGGGGGAGTATGGCTACACCTTC. The chain combines TRBV7-3 with TRBJ1-2; 7 positions agree with TRBD1. Germline V gene lookup returns CDR1 SGHTA and CDR2 FQGTGA. The CDR3 has 13 amino acids. With 4 bases clipped from V and 5 bases from J, the junction kept 4 bases outside the gene matches.

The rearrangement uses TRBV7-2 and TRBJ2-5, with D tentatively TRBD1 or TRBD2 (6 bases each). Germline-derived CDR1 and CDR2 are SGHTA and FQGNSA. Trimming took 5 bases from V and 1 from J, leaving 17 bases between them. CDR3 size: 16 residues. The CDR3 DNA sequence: TGTGCCAGCAGCCCACGAGGGGGGAGTGCCCAAGAGACCCAGTACTTC. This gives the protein CASSPRGGSAQETQYF. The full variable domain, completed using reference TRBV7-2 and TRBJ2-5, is GAGVSQSPSNKVTEKGKDVELRCDPISGHTALYWYRQSLGQGLEFLIYFQGNSAPDKSGLPSDRFSAERTGGSVSTLTIQRTQQEDSAVYLCASSPRGGSAQETQYFGPGTRLLVL.

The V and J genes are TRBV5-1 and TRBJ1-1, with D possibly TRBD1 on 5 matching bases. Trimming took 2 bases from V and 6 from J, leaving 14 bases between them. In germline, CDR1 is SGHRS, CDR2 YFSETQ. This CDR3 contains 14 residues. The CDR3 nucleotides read TGCGCCAGCAGCTTAATTGGGGTGGGGGCTGAAGCTTTCTTT. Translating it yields CASSLIGVGAEAFF.

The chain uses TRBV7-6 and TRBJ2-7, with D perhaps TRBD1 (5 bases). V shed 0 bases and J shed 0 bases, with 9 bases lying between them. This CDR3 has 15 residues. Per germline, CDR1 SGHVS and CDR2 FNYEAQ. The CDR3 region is CASSLAADSSYEQYF. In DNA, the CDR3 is TGTGCCAGCAGCTTAGCGGCAGACAGCTCCTACGAGCAGTACTTC.

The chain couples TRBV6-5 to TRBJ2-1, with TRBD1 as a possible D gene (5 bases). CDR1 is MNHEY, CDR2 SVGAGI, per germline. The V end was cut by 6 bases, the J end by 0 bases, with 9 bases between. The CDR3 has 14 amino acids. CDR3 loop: CASSPRGSYNEQFF. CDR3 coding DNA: TGTGCCAGCAGCCCAAGGGGCTCCTACAATGAGCAGTTCTTC.

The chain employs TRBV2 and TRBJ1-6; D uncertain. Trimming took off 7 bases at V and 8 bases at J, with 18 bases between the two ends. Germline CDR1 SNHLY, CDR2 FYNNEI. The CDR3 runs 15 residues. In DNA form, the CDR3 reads TGTGCCAGCAACCATGATCCTAGGGCTGATTCACCCCTCCACTTT. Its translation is CASNHDPRADSPLHF.

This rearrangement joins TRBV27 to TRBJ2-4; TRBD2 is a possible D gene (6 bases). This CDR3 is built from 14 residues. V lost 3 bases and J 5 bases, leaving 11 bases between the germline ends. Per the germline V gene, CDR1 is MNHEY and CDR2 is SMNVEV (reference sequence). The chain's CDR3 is CASSFLWGENIQYF. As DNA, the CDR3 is TGTGCCAGCAGTTTTTTGTGGGGGGAAAACATTCAGTACTTC.

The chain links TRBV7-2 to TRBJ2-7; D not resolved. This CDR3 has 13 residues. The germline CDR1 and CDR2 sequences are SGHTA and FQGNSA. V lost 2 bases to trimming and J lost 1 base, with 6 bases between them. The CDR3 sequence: CASSLQASYEQYF. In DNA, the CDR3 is TGTGCCAGCAGCTTACAGGCGTCCTACGAGCAGTACTTC. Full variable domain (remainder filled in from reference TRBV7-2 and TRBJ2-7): GAGVSQSPSNKVTEKGKDVELRCDPISGHTALYWYRQSLGQGLEFLIYFQGNSAPDKSGLPSDRFSAERTGGSVSTLTIQRTQQEDSAVYLCASSLQASYEQYFGPGTRLTVT.

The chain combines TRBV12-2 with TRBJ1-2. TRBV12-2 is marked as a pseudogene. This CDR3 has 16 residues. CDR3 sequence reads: CASRLALIAPVYGYTF. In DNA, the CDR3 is TGTGCAAGTCGCTTAGCGTTAATCGCGCCGGTTTATGGCTACACCTTC.

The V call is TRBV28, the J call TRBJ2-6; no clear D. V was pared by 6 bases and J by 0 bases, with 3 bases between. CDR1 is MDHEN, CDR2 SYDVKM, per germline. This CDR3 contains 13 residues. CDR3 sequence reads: CASSPSGANVLTF. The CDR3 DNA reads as TGTGCCAGCAGCCCCTCTGGGGCCAACGTCCTGACTTTC.

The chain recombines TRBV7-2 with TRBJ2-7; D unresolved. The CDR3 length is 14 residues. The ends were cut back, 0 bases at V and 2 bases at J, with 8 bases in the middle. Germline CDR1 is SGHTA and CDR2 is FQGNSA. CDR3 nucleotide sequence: TGTGCCAGCAGCTTAGCGGGATCAACCTACGAGCAGTACTTC. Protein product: CASSLAGSTYEQYF.

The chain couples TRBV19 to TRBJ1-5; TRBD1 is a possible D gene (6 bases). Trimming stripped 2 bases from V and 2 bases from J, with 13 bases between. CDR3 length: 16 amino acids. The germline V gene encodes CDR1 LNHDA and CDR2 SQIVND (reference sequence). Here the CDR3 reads CASSIYNREGNQPQHF. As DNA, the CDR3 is TGTGCCAGTAGTATATATAACAGGGAAGGCAATCAGCCCCAGCATTTT.

CDR3 in amino acids: CAISEGPKDGTQYF. Here the CDR3 DNA reads TGTGCCATCAGTGAGGGGCCGAAGGATGGGACCCAGTACTTC. The chain couples TRBV10-3 to TRBJ2-5; the D is unclear. V lost 2 bases to trimming and J lost 7 bases, with 14 bases between them. From germline, CDR1 is ENHRY and CDR2 SYGVKD. This CDR3 is 14 amino acids long.

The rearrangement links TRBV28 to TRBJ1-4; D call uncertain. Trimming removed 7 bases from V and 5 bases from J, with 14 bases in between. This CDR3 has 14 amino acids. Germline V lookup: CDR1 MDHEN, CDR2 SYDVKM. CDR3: CASTSTTLNEKLFF. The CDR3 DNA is TGTGCCAGCACTAGCACAACTTTAAATGAAAAACTGTTTTTT.

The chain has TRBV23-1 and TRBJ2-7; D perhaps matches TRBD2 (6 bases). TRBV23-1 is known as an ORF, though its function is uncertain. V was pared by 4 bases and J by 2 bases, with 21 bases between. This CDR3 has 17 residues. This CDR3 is CASSPQWDGTGTYEQYF. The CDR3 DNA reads TGCGCCAGCAGTCCCCAATGGGACGGGACTGGAACCTACGAGCAGTACTTC.

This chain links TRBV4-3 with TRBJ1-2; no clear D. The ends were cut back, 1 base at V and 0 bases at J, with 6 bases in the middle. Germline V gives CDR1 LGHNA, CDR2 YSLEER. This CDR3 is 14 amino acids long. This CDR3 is CASSQASANYGYTF. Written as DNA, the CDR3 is TGCGCCAGCAGCCAAGCCTCGGCTAACTATGGCTACACCTTC.

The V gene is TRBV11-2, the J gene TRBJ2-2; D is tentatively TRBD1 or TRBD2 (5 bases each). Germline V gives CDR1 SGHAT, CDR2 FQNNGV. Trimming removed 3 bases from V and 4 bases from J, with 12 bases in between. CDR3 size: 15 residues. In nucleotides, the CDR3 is TGTGCCAGCAGCTTGCGAGGGGTTATCACCGGGGAGCTGTTTTTT. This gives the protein CASSLRGVITGELFF.